This TCR beta chain came from a study of T cells after yellow fever vaccination. Turning to the study itself: Libraries from low-cell-number fractions were prepared with the SMART-Seq v4 Ultra Low Input RNA kit.

A single record per CDR3 protein comes from TCRdb applying MiXCR to the 5' RACE reads. Among 610,000 or so distinct CDR3 sequences, 9% to 15% were seen once, and the ten largest hold about 15%. Study-wide results and caveats: Contaminants from the bulk population, in the form of abundant clonotypes, could be found in FACS-sorted repertoires. Reappearance after the booster was seen for most primary-vaccination clones, at 95% to 98% CD4 and 75% to 90% CD8.

Trimming took 10 bases from V and 1 from J, leaving 9 bases between them. CDR3 length: 12 residues. From germline, CDR1 is MNHEY and CDR2 SVGEGT. Details on this clonotype: The antigen remains unidentified.

This clonotype was obtained from a young man who received the YFV17D yellow fever vaccine. Sequencing used PBMCs, obtained on the day of the yellow fever booster vaccination. The chain is built from TRBV6-2 or TRBV6-3 and TRBJ2-3; weak D call: TRBD1 (5 bases). CDR3 coding DNA: TGTGCCACCTGCAGGGGCACAGATACGCAGTATTTT. The encoded protein is CATCRGTDTQYF.